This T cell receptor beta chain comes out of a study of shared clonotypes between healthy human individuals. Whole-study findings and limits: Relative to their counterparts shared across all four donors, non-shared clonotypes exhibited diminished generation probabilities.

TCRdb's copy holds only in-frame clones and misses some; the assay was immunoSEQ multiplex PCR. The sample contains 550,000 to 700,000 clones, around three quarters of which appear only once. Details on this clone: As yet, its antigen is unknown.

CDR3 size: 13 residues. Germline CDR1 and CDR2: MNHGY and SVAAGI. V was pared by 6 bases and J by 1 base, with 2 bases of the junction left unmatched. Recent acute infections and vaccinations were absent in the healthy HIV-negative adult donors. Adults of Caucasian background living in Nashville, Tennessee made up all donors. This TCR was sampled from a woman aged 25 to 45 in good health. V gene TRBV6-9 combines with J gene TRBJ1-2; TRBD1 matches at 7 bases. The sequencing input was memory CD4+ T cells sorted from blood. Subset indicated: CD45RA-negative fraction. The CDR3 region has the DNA TGTGCCAGCAGCCGGGACAGTAACTATGGCTACACCTTC. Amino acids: CASSRDSNYGYTF.